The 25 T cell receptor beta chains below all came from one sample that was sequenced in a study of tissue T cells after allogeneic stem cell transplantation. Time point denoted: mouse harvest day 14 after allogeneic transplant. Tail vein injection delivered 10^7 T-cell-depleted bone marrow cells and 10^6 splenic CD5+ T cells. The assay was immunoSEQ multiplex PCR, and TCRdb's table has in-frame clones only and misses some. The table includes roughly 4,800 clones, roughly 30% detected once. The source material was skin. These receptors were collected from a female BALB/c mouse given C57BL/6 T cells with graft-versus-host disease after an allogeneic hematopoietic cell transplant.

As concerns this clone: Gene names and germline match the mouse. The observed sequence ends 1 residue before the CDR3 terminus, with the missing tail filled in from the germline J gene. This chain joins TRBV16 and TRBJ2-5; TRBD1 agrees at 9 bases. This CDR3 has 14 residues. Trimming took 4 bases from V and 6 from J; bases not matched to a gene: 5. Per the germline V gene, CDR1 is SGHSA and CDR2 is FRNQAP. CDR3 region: CASSSRTGEDTQYF. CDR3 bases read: TGTGCAAGCAGCTCACGGACAGGGGAGGACACCCAGTAC.

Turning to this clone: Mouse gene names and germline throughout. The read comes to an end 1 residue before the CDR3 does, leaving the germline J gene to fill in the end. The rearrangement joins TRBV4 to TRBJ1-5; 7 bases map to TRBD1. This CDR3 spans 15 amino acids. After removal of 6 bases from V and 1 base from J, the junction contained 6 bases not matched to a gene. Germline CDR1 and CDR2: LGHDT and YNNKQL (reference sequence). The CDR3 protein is CASSTPGQNNQAPLF. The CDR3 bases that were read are TGTGCCAGCAGTACCCCGGGACAGAACAACCAGGCTCCGCTT.

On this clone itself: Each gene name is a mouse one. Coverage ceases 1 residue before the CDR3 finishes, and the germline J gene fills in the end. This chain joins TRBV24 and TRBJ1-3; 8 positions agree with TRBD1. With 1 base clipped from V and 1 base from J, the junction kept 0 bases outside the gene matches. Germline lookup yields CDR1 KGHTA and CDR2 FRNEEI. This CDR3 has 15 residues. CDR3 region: CASSLSGGSGNTLYF. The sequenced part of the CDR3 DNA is TGTGCCAGCAGTCTGTCAGGGGGCTCTGGAAATACGCTCTAT.

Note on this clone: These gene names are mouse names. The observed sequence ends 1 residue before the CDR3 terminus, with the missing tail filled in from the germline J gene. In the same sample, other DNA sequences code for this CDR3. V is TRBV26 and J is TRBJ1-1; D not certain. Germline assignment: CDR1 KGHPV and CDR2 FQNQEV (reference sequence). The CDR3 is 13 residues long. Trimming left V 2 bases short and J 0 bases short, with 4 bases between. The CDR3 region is CASSLGQNTEVFF. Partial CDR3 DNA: TGTGCCAGCAGTCTGGGACAGAACACAGAAGTCTTC.

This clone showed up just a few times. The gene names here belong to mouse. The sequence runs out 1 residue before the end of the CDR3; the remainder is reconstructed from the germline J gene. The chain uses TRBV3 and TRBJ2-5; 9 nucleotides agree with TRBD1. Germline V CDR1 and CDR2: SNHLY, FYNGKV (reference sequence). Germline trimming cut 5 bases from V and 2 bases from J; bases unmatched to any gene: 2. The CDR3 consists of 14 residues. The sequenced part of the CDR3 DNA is TGTGCCAGCAGCCCGGGACAGGGCCAAGACACCCAGTAC. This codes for CASSPGQGQDTQY. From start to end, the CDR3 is CASSPGQGQDTQYF.

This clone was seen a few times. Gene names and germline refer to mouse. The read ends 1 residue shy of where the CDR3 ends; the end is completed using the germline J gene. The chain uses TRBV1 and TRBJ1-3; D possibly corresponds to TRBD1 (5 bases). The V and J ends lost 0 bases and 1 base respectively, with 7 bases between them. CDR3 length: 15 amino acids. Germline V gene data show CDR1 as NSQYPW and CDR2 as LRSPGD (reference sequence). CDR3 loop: CTCSADNRSGNTLYF. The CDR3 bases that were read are TGCACCTGCAGTGCAGATAACAGGTCTGGAAATACGCTCTAT.

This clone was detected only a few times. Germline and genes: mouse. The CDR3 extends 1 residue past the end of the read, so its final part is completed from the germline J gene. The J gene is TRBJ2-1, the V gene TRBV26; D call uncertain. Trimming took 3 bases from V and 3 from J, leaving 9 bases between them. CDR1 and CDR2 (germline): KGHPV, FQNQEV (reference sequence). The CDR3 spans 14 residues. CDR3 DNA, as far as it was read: TGTGCCAGCAGTCTCCCGGCCATCTATGCTGAGCAGTTC. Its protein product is CASSLPAIYAEQF. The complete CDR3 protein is CASSLPAIYAEQFF. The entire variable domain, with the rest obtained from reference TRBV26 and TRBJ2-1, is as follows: NSKVIQTPRYLVKGQGQKAKMRCIPEKGHPVVFWYQQNKNNEFKFLINFQNQEVLQQIDMTEKRFSAECPSNSPCSLEIQSSEAGDSALYLCASSLPAIYAEQFFGPGTRLTVL.

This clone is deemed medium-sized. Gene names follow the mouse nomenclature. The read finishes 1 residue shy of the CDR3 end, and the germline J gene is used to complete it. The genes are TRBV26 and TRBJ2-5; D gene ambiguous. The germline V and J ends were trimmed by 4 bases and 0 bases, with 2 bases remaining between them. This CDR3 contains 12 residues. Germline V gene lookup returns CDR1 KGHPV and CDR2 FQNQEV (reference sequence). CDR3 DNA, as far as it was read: TGTGCCAGCAGTCCTAACCAAGACACCCAGTAC. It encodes CASSPNQDTQY. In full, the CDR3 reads CASSPNQDTQYF. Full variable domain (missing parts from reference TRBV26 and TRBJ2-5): NSKVIQTPRYLVKGQGQKAKMRCIPEKGHPVVFWYQQNKNNEFKFLINFQNQEVLQQIDMTEKRFSAECPSNSPCSLEIQSSEAGDSALYLCASSPNQDTQYFGPGTRLLVL.

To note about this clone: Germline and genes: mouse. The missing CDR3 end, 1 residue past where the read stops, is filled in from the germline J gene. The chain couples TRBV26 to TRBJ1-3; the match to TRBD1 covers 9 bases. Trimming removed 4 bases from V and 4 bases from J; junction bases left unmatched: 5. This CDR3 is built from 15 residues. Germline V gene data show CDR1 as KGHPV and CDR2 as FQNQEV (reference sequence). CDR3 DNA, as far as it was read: TGTGCCAGCAGTCCGTGGACAGGGGCAGGAAATACGCTCTAT. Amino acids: CASSPWTGAGNTLY. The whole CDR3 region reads CASSPWTGAGNTLYF. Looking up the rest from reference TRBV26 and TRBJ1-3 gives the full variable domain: NSKVIQTPRYLVKGQGQKAKMRCIPEKGHPVVFWYQQNKNNEFKFLINFQNQEVLQQIDMTEKRFSAECPSNSPCSLEIQSSEAGDSALYLCASSPWTGAGNTLYFGEGSRLIVV.

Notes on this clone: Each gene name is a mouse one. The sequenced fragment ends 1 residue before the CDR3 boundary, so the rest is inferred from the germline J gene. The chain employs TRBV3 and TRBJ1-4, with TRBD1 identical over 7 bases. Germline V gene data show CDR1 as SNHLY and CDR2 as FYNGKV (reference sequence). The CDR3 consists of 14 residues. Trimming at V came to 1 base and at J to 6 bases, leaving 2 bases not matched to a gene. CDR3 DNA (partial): TGTGCCAGCAGCTTAGGGCAGGGGGACGAAAGATTATTT. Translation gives CASSLGQGDERLF. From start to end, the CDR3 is CASSLGQGDERLFF.

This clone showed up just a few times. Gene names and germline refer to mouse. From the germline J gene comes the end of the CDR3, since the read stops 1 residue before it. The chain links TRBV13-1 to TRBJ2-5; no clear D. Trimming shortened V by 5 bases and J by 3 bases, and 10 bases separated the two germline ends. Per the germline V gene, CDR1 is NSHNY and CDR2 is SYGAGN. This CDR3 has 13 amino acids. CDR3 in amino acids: CASREAEQDTQYF. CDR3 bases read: TGTGCCAGCAGGGAAGCTGAGCAAGACACCCAGTAC.

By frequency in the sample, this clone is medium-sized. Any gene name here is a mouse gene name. The CDR3 protein is CASSQVNSDYTF. The DNA read from the CDR3 is TGTGCCAGCAGTCAAGTAAACTCCGACTACACC. V is TRBV26 and J is TRBJ1-2; D ambiguous. Read data end 1 residue before the CDR3 end; the end is taken from the germline J gene. The CDR3 has 12 residues. Per germline, CDR1 KGHPV and CDR2 FQNQEV (reference sequence). V was trimmed by 4 bases and J by 1 base, leaving 4 bases between them.

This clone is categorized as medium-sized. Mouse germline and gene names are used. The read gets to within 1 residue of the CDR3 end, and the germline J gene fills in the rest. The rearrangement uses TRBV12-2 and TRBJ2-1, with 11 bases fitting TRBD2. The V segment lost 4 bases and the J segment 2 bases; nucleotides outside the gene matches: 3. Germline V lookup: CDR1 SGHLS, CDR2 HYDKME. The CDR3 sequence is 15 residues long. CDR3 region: CASSTTGGDYAEQFF. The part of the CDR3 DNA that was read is TGTGCCAGCTCCACGACTGGGGGGGACTATGCTGAGCAGTTC.

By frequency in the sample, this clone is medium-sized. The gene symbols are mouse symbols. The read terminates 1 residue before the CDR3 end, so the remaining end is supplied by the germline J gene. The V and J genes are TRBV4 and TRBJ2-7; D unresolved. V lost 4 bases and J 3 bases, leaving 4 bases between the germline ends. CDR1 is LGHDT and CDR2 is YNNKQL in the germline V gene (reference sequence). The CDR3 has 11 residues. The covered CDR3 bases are TGTGCCAGCAGCTTCTTCTATGAACAGTAC. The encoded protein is CASSFFYEQY. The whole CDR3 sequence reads CASSFFYEQYF.

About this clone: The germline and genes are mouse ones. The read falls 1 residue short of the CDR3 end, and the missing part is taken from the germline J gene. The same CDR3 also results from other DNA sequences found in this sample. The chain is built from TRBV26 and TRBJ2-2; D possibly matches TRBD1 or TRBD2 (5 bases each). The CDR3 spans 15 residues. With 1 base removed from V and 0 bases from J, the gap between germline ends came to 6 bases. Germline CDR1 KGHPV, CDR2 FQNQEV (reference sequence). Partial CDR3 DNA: TGTGCCAGCAGTCTGTTGGGGCCAAACACCGGGCAGCTCTAC. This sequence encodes CASSLLGPNTGQLY. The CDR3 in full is CASSLLGPNTGQLYF.

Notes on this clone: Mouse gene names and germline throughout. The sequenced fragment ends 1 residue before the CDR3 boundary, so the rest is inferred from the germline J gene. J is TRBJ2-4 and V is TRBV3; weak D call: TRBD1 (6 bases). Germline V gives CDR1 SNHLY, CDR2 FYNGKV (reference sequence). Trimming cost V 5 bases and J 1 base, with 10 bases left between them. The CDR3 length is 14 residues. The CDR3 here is CASSPRGGQNTLYF. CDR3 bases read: TGTGCCAGCAGCCCCAGGGGTGGTCAAAACACCTTGTAC.

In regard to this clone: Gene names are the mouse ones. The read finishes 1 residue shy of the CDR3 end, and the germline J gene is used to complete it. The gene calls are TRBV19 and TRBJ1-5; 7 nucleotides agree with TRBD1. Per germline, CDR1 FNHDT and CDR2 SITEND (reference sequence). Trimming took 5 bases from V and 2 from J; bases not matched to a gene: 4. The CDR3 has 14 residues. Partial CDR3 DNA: TGTGCCAGCAGCCCCGACAGGGACAACCAGGCTCCGCTT. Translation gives CASSPDRDNQAPL. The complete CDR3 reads CASSPDRDNQAPLF.

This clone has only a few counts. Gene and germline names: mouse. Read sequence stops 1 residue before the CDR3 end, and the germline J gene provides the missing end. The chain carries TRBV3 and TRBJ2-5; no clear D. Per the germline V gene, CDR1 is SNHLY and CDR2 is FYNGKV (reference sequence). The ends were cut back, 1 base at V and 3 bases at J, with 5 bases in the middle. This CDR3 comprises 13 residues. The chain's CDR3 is CASSLGRQDTQYF. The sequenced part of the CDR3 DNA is TGTGCCAGCAGCTTAGGCAGACAAGACACCCAGTAC.

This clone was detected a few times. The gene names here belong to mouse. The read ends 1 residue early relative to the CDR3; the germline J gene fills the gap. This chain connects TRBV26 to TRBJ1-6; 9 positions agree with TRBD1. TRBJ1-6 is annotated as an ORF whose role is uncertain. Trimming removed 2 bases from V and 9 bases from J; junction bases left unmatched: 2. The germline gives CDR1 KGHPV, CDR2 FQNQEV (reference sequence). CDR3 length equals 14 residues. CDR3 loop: CASSLGQGSSPLYF. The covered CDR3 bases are TGTGCCAGCAGTCTGGGACAGGGGAGTTCGCCCCTCTAC.

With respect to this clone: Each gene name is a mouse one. CDR3 region: CASSFTGADAEQFF. The sequenced part of the CDR3 DNA is TGTGCCAGCAGCTTTACAGGGGCGGATGCTGAGCAGTTC. The chain carries TRBV14 and TRBJ2-1, with 7 positions matching TRBD1. Read sequence stops 1 residue before the CDR3 end, and the germline J gene provides the missing end. This CDR3 spans 14 amino acids. The trim removed 5 bases at V and 5 bases at J, leaving 7 bases unmatched. Germline CDR1 and CDR2: SGHDT and FRDEAV.

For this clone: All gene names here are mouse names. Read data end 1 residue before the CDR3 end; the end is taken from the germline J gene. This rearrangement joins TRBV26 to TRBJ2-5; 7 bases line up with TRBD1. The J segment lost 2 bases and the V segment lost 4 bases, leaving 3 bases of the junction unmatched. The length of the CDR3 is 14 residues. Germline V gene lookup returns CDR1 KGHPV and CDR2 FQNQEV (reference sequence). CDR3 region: CASSRRDSQDTQYF. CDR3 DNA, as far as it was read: TGTGCCAGCAGTCGCCGGGACAGCCAAGACACCCAGTAC.

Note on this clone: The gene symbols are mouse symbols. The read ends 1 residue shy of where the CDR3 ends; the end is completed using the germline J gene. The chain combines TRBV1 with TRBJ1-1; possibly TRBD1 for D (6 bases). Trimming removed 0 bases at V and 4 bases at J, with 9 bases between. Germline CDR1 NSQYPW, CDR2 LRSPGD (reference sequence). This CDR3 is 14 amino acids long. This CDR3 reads CTCSADGGVTEVFF. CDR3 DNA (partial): TGCACCTGCAGTGCAGACGGGGGCGTCACAGAAGTCTTC.

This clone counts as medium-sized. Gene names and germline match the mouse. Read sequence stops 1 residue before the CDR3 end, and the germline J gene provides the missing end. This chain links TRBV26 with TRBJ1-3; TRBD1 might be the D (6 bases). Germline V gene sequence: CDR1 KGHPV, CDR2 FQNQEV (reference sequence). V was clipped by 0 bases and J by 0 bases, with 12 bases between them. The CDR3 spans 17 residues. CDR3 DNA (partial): TGTGCCAGCAGTCTGTCGGGGGGCCTCTATTCTGGAAATACGCTCTAT. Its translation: CASSLSGGLYSGNTLY. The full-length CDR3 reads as CASSLSGGLYSGNTLYF.

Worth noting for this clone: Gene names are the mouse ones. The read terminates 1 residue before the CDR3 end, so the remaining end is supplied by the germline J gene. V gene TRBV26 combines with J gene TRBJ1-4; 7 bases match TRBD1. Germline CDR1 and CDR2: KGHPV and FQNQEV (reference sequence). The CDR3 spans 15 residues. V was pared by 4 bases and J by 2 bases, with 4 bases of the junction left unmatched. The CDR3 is CASSRGQVSNERLFF. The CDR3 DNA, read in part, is TGTGCCAGCAGTCGCGGACAGGTATCCAACGAAAGATTATTT.

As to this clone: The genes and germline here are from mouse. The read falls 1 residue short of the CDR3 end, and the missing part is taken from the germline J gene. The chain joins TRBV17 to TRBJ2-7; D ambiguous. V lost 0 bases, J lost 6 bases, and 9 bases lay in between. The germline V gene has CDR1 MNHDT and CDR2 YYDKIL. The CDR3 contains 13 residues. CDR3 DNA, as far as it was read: TGTGCTAGCAGTAGAGATCAAGAGTTTGAACAGTAC. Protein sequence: CASSRDQEFEQY. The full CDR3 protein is CASSRDQEFEQYF.